Listed here is a single T cell receptor beta chain. What it recognizes is unknown. These data are taken from a study of vaccination effects on CD4 cells after COVID-19. Prior to sequencing, the ViraFEST assay stimulated PBMC with viral peptide pools, which expanded the antigen-specific CD4+ T cells. Following culture for nine to ten days, CD4+ T cells were isolated. Vaccinees lacked prior SARS-CoV-2 infection and tested negative for nucleocapsid antibodies. Profiling relied on immunoSEQ multiplex PCR, and the TCRdb table lists in-frame clones only, not all of them. The sample consists of 30,000 to 35,000 clones, about three quarters of them appearing once. The ends were cut back, 0 bases at V and 2 bases at J, with 7 bases in the middle. This CDR3 is built from 14 residues. Germline lookup yields CDR1 SGDLS and CDR2 YYNGEE. Whole-study findings and limits: Long after vaccination, the clones induced by infection and by vaccine shrank markedly in size. Few convalescent patients were studied, and early post-infection samples were lacking.

This receptor was taken from a human donor who received a COVID-19 vaccine. The chain has TRBV9 and TRBJ2-3; unclear D gene. Sequenced material: CD4+ T cells from PBMCs cultured with HCoV-OC43 spike peptides, taken before COVID-19 vaccination. Noted subset: HCoV-OC43 spike overlapping peptide pool stimulation. The CDR3 DNA reads as TGTGCCAGCAGCGTAGAAACTATCACAGATACGCAGTATTTT. This encodes CASSVETITDTQYF. Combining the CDR3 with reference TRBV9 and TRBJ2-3 gives the whole variable domain DSGVTQTPKHLITATGQRVTLRCSPRSGDLSVYWYQQSLDQGLQFLIQYYNGEERAKGNILERFSAQQFPDLHSELNLSSLELGDSALYFCASSVETITDTQYFGPGTRLTVL.